The 32 T cell receptor beta chains listed next were all sequenced from one sample in a study of T-cell memory formation after mild COVID-19. TCRdb ran MiXCR on the 5' RACE reads and lists one entry per CDR3 protein. The repertoire includes approximately 200,000 distinct CDR3 sequences, 16% of them detected once, and approximately 2.1% sits in the top ten. Sample: PBMCs or a T cell subset sorted from them (not recorded which). These TCRs come from an adult woman who had mild COVID-19 (a few samples of this study predate the infection). Cell type and time point are not known.

The J gene is TRBJ1-1, the V gene TRBV29-1; tentative D call: TRBD1 (6 bases). Looked up from germline, CDR1 is SQVTM and CDR2 is ANQGSEA. This CDR3 region has 14 residues. Trimming took off 6 bases at V and 0 bases at J, with 14 bases between the two ends. The CDR3 sequence: CSVSTNRVNTEAFF. Here the CDR3 DNA reads TGCAGCGTGAGTACTAACAGGGTGAACACTGAAGCTTTCTTT.

This clonotype was recorded many times. This sequence joins TRBV12-3 or TRBV12-4 and TRBJ2-6; the D is unclear. V gave up 5 bases and J gave up 0 bases, with 8 bases separating them. The CDR3 sequence is 15 residues long. The chain's CDR3 is CASSLVSSGANVLTF. Written as DNA, the CDR3 is TGTGCCAGCAGTCTAGTTAGCTCTGGGGCCAACGTCCTGACTTTC.

In this sample, this clonotype turned up a few times. V is TRBV12-3 or TRBV12-4 and J is TRBJ2-1; a weak D match, TRBD2 (6 bases). CDR3 length: 15 residues. Trimming pared 1 base from V and 5 bases from J, leaving 12 bases between. CDR3 nucleotide sequence: TGTGCCAGCAGTTTAGAGGGACTCCGAAACAATGAGCAGTTCTTC. Its translation is CASSLEGLRNNEQFF.

This clonotype was detected only a few times. This rearrangement joins TRBV5-1 to TRBJ2-2, with D perhaps matching TRBD1 or TRBD2 (6 bases each). Deletions cut 0 bases from V and 11 bases from J, with 11 bases between. The CDR3 is 13 residues long. From germline, CDR1 is SGHRS and CDR2 YFSETQ. This CDR3 is CASSLEGGIELFF. The CDR3 DNA reads TGCGCCAGCAGCTTGGAAGGGGGGATCGAGCTGTTTTTT.

This clonotype was detected a few times. The rearrangement links TRBV7-9 to TRBJ1-3; TRBD1 matches at 8 bases. V trimming: 4 bases; J trimming: 0 bases; junction bases outside the gene matches: 11. The CDR3 loop spans 18 amino acids. Germline V gene sequence: CDR1 SEHNR, CDR2 FQNEAQ (reference sequence). The DNA for the CDR3 is TGTGCCAGCAGCTACAAACGGACAGGGCGACTCTCTGGAAACACCATATATTTT. It translates to CASSYKRTGRLSGNTIYF. The full variable domain, its missing parts supplied by reference TRBV7-9 and TRBJ1-3, is DTGVSQNPRHKITKRGQNVTFRCDPISEHNRLYWYRQTLGQGPEFLTYFQNEAQLEKSRLLSDRFSAERPKGSFSTLEIQRTEQGDSAMYLCASSYKRTGRLSGNTIYFGEGSWLTVV.

The chain links TRBV6-6 to TRBJ1-2; D unclear. Germline V gene lookup returns CDR1 MNHNY and CDR2 SVGAGI (reference sequence). This CDR3 has 11 residues. V was shortened by 2 bases and J by 2 bases, with 0 bases between the two germline ends. CDR3 sequence: CASSYNYGYTF. CDR3 in DNA: TGTGCCAGCAGTTACAACTATGGCTACACCTTC.

The rearrangement joins TRBV5-1 to TRBJ2-7, with TRBD2 matching over 13 bases. The CDR3 is 15 amino acids. With 3 bases clipped from V and 3 bases from J, the junction kept 3 bases outside the gene matches. Germline V gives CDR1 SGHRS, CDR2 YFSETQ. This CDR3 is CASSWGLAGNYEQYF. The CDR3 coding sequence is TGCGCCAGCAGCTGGGGACTAGCGGGGAACTACGAGCAGTACTTC.

This clonotype appeared a few times. This sequence joins TRBV20-1 and TRBJ2-1; TRBD2 might be the D (5 bases). V lost 3 bases, J lost 4 bases, and 19 bases lay in between. This CDR3 has 16 residues. In germline, CDR1 is DFQATT, CDR2 SNEGSKA (reference sequence). This CDR3 reads CSARAGDASGYNEQFF. The DNA of the CDR3 is TGCAGTGCTAGGGCCGGGGATGCAAGCGGATACAATGAGCAGTTCTTC.

This clonotype showed up just a few times. The V gene is TRBV11-3, the J gene TRBJ1-5, with D tentatively TRBD1 (5 bases). CDR3 size: 15 residues. The ends were cut back, 1 base at V and 1 base at J, with 8 bases in the middle. CDR1 is SGHNT, CDR2 YENEEA, per germline. The CDR3 DNA follows: TGTGCCAGCAGCTTAGGGAGGGACAGCAATCAGCCCCAGCATTTT. This gives the protein CASSLGRDSNQPQHF. Looking up the rest from reference TRBV11-3 and TRBJ1-5 gives the full variable domain: EAGVVQSPRYKIIEKKQPVAFWCNPISGHNTLYWYLQNLGQGPELLIRYENEEAVDDSQLPKDRFSAERLKGVDSTLKIQPAELGDSAVYLCASSLGRDSNQPQHFGDGTRLSIL.

This clonotype was detected many times. V is TRBV12-3 or TRBV12-4 and J is TRBJ2-2, with D maybe TRBD1 (5 bases). CDR3 length equals 14 residues. V lost 7 bases and J lost 0, with 9 bases in between. CDR3 coding DNA: TGTGCCAGCACCAAGACAGCGAACACCGGGGAGCTGTTTTTT. It specifies CASTKTANTGELFF.

This clonotype was counted many times. The V and J genes are TRBV5-1 and TRBJ2-7; 7 bases fit TRBD1. The germline V gene encodes CDR1 SGHRS and CDR2 YFSETQ. The J segment lost 6 bases and the V segment lost 2 bases, leaving 5 bases of the junction unmatched. The CDR3 runs 13 residues. CDR3 sequence: CASSLQGYGEQYF. The CDR3 DNA reads TGCGCCAGCAGCTTACAGGGGTATGGCGAGCAGTACTTC.

In this sample, this clonotype turned up a few times. The V call is TRBV18, the J call TRBJ1-6; D might be TRBD1 (6 bases). The ends were cut back, 1 base at V and 5 bases at J, with 6 bases in the middle. Germline lookup yields CDR1 KGHSH and CDR2 LQKENI. The CDR3 has 14 amino acids. In DNA form, the CDR3 reads TGTGCCAGCTCACCACAGGGGGATAATTCACCCCTCCACTTT. Residues: CASSPQGDNSPLHF.

V usage is TRBV2 and J usage is TRBJ2-7; tentatively, D is TRBD2 (6 bases). Trimming pared 4 bases from V and 3 bases from J, leaving 10 bases between. Germline lookup yields CDR1 SNHLY and CDR2 FYNNEI. The CDR3 totals 13 residues. CDR3 sequence reads: CASSVGGYYEQYF. For the CDR3, the DNA is TGTGCCAGCAGTGTGGGGGGTTACTACGAGCAGTACTTC.

There are a few counts of this clonotype. The J gene is TRBJ1-1, the V gene TRBV7-2; D uncertain. The length of the CDR3 is 15 residues. Germline CDR1 is SGHTA and CDR2 is FQGNSA. Trimming shortened V by 1 base and J by 1 base, and 10 bases separated the two germline ends. CDR3 sequence: CASSLDGIRNTEAFF. CDR3 DNA sequence: TGTGCCAGCAGCTTAGACGGGATTCGGAACACTGAAGCTTTCTTT.

V gene TRBV20-1 combines with J gene TRBJ1-2; D remains ambiguous. Germline V gives CDR1 DFQATT, CDR2 SNEGSKA (reference sequence). CDR3 length equals 16 residues. The germline V and J ends were trimmed by 1 base and 0 bases, with 15 bases remaining between them. CDR3 coding DNA: TGCAGTGCTAGAGTCCTGAAGGACGGAGCTAACTATGGCTACACCTTC. The encoded protein is CSARVLKDGANYGYTF.

This clonotype was picked up a small number of times. This chain connects TRBV5-1 to TRBJ2-5; D unresolved. Trimming removed 2 bases at V and 5 bases at J, with 10 bases between. CDR1 is SGHRS, CDR2 YFSETQ, per germline. CDR3 length: 13 amino acids. The CDR3 is CASSFSTWETQYF. CDR3 DNA: TGCGCCAGCAGCTTTTCGACATGGGAGACCCAGTACTTC.

This chain joins TRBV19 and TRBJ2-5, with 7 bases matching TRBD2. Germline V lookup: CDR1 LNHDA, CDR2 SQIVND (reference sequence). The ends lost 3 bases at V and 5 bases at J; junction bases unmatched: 30. The CDR3 has 22 residues. The CDR3 reads CASSIGDSRGWDYPLKRETQYF. The CDR3 DNA sequence: TGTGCCAGTAGTATTGGGGACTCCCGGGGATGGGACTACCCGTTGAAACGGGAGACCCAGTACTTC.

This chain links TRBV18 with TRBJ1-1; D possibly corresponds to TRBD1 (5 bases). CDR1 KGHSH and CDR2 LQKENI come from the germline V gene. Trimming cost V 3 bases and J 0 bases, with 11 bases left between them. This CDR3 has 15 amino acids. The CDR3 nucleotides are TGTGCCAGCTCACCGGGGGTTCTGCTGAACACTGAAGCTTTCTTT. Amino acids: CASSPGVLLNTEAFF.

J is TRBJ2-7 and V is TRBV12-3 or TRBV12-4; possible D gene TRBD1, 6 bases. The CDR3 loop spans 15 amino acids. The V and J ends lost 4 bases and 0 bases respectively, with 13 bases between them. DNA for the CDR3: TGTGCCAGCAGTTACGGGACACTAAGCTCCTACGAGCAGTACTTC. It translates to CASSYGTLSSYEQYF.

This clonotype has more than one count but fewer than ten. The gene calls are TRBV20-1 and TRBJ1-6; no reliable D call. Germline-derived CDR1 and CDR2 are DFQATT and SNEGSKA (reference sequence). This CDR3 spans 13 amino acids. V lost 5 bases, J lost 7 bases, and 12 bases lay in between. In DNA form, the CDR3 reads TGCAGTGCTGAGGACGGAGAGAATTCACCCCTCCACTTT. The encoded protein is CSAEDGENSPLHF.

The gene calls are TRBV29-1 and TRBJ2-5; either TRBD1 or TRBD2 may supply D (6 bases each). The CDR3 is 13 amino acids. The germline V gene has CDR1 SQVTM and CDR2 ANQGSEA. Trimming shortened V by 3 bases and J by 5 bases, and 13 bases separated the two germline ends. The CDR3, as DNA: TGCAGCGTTGACAGGGGCGCGGGGGAGACCCAGTACTTC. Its translation is CSVDRGAGETQYF.

This clonotype was recorded a few times. The chain carries TRBV2 and TRBJ2-7; D may be TRBD1 (6 bases). V was trimmed by 6 bases and J by 7 bases, leaving 16 bases between them. From germline, CDR1 is SNHLY and CDR2 FYNNEI. This CDR3 is built from 13 residues. The CDR3 loop reads CASRRDTSSEQYF. CDR3 bases: TGTGCCAGCAGGAGGGACACCTCTTCGGAGCAGTACTTC.

The rearrangement joins TRBV7-2 to TRBJ2-7, with 9 bases that match TRBD2. Germline-derived CDR1 and CDR2 are SGHTA and FQGNSA. The V and J ends lost 6 bases and 3 bases, in that order; junction bases with no gene match: 6. This CDR3 is built from 14 residues. The CDR3 spells CASRDPSGDYEQYF. The DNA for the CDR3 is TGTGCCAGCAGGGACCCTAGCGGGGACTACGAGCAGTACTTC. The full variable domain, completed using reference TRBV7-2 and TRBJ2-7, is GAGVSQSPSNKVTEKGKDVELRCDPISGHTALYWYRQSLGQGLEFLIYFQGNSAPDKSGLPSDRFSAERTGGSVSTLTIQRTQQEDSAVYLCASRDPSGDYEQYFGPGTRLTVT.

The chain is built from TRBV7-8 and TRBJ2-3; weak D call: TRBD2 (6 bases). Trimming removed 4 bases from V and 1 base from J, with 12 bases in between. The CDR3 sequence is 15 residues long. Germline V gene data show CDR1 as SGHVS and CDR2 as FQNEAQ. CDR3 DNA sequence: TGTGCCAGCAGCTATGGGACTCCTCGCACAGATACGCAGTATTTT. Protein sequence: CASSYGTPRTDTQYF.

This clonotype was picked up a small number of times. CDR3 coding DNA: TGTGCCAGCAGCGAATGGACATTCCAAGAGACCCAGTACTTC. Its translation: CASSEWTFQETQYF. The rearrangement uses TRBV3-1 and TRBJ2-5, with a weak D call TRBD1 (5 bases). In germline, CDR1 is LGHDT, CDR2 YNNKEL (reference sequence). Trimming cost V 5 bases and J 1 base, with 11 bases left between them. CDR3 length: 14 amino acids.

The chain combines TRBV7-2 with TRBJ2-1; 10 nucleotides align to TRBD2. Trimming at V came to 5 bases and at J to 4 bases, leaving 14 bases not matched to a gene. CDR1 is SGHTA, CDR2 FQGNSA, per germline. The CDR3 sequence is 18 residues long. Written as DNA, the CDR3 is TGTGCCAGCAGCCTAAGGGCAGTAGCGGGGGGAACTTACAATGAGCAGTTCTTC. It translates to CASSLRAVAGGTYNEQFF.

The sample holds a few counts of this clonotype. The rearrangement uses TRBV6-5 and TRBJ2-1; 7 bases agree with TRBD2. Trimming removed 7 bases from V and 4 bases from J; junction bases left unmatched: 10. From germline, CDR1 is MNHEY and CDR2 SVGAGI. The CDR3 spans 15 residues. The CDR3 sequence is CASTEGAGSYNEQFF. The CDR3 bases are TGTGCCAGCACCGAGGGAGCGGGATCTTACAATGAGCAGTTCTTC.

V usage is TRBV10-3 and J usage is TRBJ2-7; D tentatively fits TRBD1 or TRBD2 (7 bases each). The germline CDR1 and CDR2 sequences are ENHRY and SYGVKD. Trimming stripped 4 bases from V and 5 bases from J, with 18 bases between. The CDR3 runs to 15 residues. CDR3 in amino acids: CAISAQGGAGDEQYF. CDR3 sequence (DNA): TGTGCCATCAGTGCCCAGGGGGGGGCCGGCGACGAGCAGTACTTC.

V usage is TRBV18 and J usage is TRBJ2-7; 7 nucleotides match TRBD1. Per the germline V gene, CDR1 is KGHSH and CDR2 is LQKENI. The J segment lost 2 bases and the V segment lost 9 bases, leaving 7 bases of the junction unmatched. There are 13 residues in the CDR3. The CDR3 sequence is CASNDRVAYEQYF. The CDR3 DNA is TGTGCCAGTAATGACAGGGTGGCCTACGAGCAGTACTTC.

The rearrangement joins TRBV30 to TRBJ2-7, with TRBD1 matching 9 bases. The germline gives CDR1 GTSNPN, CDR2 SVGIG (reference sequence). Unmatched junction bases numbered 1, after V lost 5 bases and J lost 2 bases. This CDR3 comprises 12 residues. CDR3 DNA sequence: TGTGCCTGGGGGACAGGGCCCTACGAGCAGTACTTC. Protein: CAWGTGPYEQYF. Using reference TRBV30 and TRBJ2-7 for the parts outside the CDR3, the full variable domain is SQTIHQWPATLVQPVGSPLSLECTVEGTSNPNLYWYRQAAGRGLQLLFYSVGIGQISSEVPQNLSASRPQDRQFILSSKKLLLSDSGFYLCAWGTGPYEQYFGPGTRLTVT.

This clonotype occurred a few times. V and J are TRBV5-1 and TRBJ2-3; 12 bases align to TRBD2. CDR3 length: 14 residues. V trimming: 4 bases; J trimming: 4 bases; junction bases outside the gene matches: 1. Germline V gene sequence: CDR1 SGHRS, CDR2 YFSETQ. The CDR3 coding sequence is TGCGCCAGCAGCCGACTAGCGGGAGCAGATACGCAGTATTTT. This sequence encodes CASSRLAGADTQYF. The full variable domain, rest sourced from reference TRBV5-1 and TRBJ2-3, is KAGVTQTPRYLIKTRGQQVTLSCSPISGHRSVSWYQQTPGQGLQFLFEYFSETQRNKGNFPGRFSGRQFSNSRSEMNVSTLELGDSALYLCASSRLAGADTQYFGPGTRLTVL.

The chain combines TRBV3-1 with TRBJ2-1; TRBD1 might be the D (8 bases). Germline lookup yields CDR1 LGHDT and CDR2 YNNKEL (reference sequence). This CDR3 has 14 amino acids. Trimming removed 6 bases from V and 5 bases from J, with 14 bases in between. CDR3 sequence reads: CASRLQGGNNEQFF. CDR3 DNA sequence: TGTGCCAGCAGACTACAGGGGGGGAACAATGAGCAGTTCTTC.